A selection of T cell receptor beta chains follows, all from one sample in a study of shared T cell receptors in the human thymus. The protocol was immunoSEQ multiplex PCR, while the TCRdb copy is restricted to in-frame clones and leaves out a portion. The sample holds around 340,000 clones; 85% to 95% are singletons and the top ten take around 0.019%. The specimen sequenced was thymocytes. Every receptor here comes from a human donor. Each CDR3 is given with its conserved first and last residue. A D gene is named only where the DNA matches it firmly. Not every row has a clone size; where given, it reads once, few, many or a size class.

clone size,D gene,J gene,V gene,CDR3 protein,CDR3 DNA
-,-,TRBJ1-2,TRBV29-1,CSARTGGDNYGYTF,TGCAGCGCCCGGACGGGGGGCGATAACTATGGCTACACCTTC
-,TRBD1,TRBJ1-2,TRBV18,CASSPQGGGAYGYTF,TGTGCCAGCTCACCTCAAGGAGGGGGCGCATATGGCTACACCTTC
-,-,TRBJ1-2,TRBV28,CASSLVCRGRAGGSYGYTF,TGTGCCAGCAGTTTAGTCTGTCGGGGCAGAGCGGGGGGATCCTATGGCTACACCTTC
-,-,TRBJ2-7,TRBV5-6,CASSAGQSYEQYF,TGTGCCAGCAGCGCCGGGCAATCCTACGAGCAGTACTTC
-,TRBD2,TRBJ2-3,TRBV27,CASSPGLAGVPDTQYF,TGTGCCAGCAGTCCGGGACTAGCGGGAGTCCCAGATACGCAGTATTTT
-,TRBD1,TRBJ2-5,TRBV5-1,CASSYGQGGRETQYF,TGCGCCAGCAGCTACGGACAGGGCGGACGAGAGACCCAGTACTTC
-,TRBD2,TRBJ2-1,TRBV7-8,CASSLVSGRAREQFF,TGTGCCAGCAGCTTAGTTAGCGGGAGGGCCCGTGAGCAGTTCTTC
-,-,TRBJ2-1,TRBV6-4,CASSDSGRVHNEQFF,TGTGCCAGCAGTGACTCGGGCCGGGTCCACAATGAGCAGTTCTTC
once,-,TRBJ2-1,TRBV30,CAWSATEPAYNEQFF,TGTGCCTGGAGTGCAACAGAGCCGGCCTACAATGAGCAGTTCTTC
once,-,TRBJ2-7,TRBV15,CATSTKGGKGDEQYF,TGTGCCACCAGCACAAAGGGGGGAAAGGGCGACGAGCAGTACTTC
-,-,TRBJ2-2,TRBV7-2,CASTLWGVPGTGELFF,TGTGCCAGCACCTTGTGGGGGGTACCGGGAACCGGGGAGCTGTTTTTT
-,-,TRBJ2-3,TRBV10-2,CASDRVDSFSTDTQYF,TGCGCCAGCGACCGGGTTGATTCCTTTAGCACAGATACGCAGTATTTT
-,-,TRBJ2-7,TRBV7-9,CASSHTKRRYEQYF,TGTGCCAGCAGCCATACCAAACGACGGTACGAGCAGTACTTC
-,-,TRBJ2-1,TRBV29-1,CSVRGARPGEQFF,TGCAGCGTGAGGGGAGCTCGCCCCGGTGAGCAGTTCTTC
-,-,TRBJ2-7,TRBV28,CASSPRGDRPEQYF,TGTGCCAGCAGTCCCAGGGGCGACCGACCGGAGCAGTACTTC
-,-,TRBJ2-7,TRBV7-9,CASSLGDPSYEQYF,TGTGCCAGCAGCTTAGGGGACCCCTCCTACGAGCAGTACTTC
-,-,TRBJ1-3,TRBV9,CASSVAWGHGNTIYF,TGTGCCAGCAGCGTAGCGTGGGGGCACGGAAACACCATATATTTT
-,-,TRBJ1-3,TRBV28,CASRSNRSPNRDHTGNTIYF,TGTGCCAGCAGATCAAATCGATCACCGAACAGGGATCACACTGGAAACACCATATATTTT
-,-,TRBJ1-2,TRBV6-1,CASRGGNYGYTF,TGTGCCAGCAGGGGGGGTAACTATGGCTACACCTTC
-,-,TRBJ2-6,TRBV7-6,CASKSYQGANVLTF,TGTGCCAGCAAGTCATACCAGGGGGCCAACGTCCTGACTTTC
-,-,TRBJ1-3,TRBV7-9,CASRENRGGTGNTIYF,TGTGCCAGCAGGGAAAATCGGGGGGGAACTGGAAACACCATATATTTT
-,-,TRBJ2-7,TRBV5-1,CASSLAVLPWGQYF,TGCGCCAGCAGCTTGGCGGTTCTCCCCTGGGGGCAGTACTTC
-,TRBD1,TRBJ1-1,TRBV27,CASSFRTGGSDTEAFF,TGTGCCAGCAGTTTTAGGACAGGGGGCTCGGACACTGAAGCTTTCTTT
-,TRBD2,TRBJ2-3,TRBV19,CASSIDKGGSYGGTQYF,TGTGCCAGTAGTATAGATAAGGGCGGGAGCTATGGCGGTACGCAGTATTTT
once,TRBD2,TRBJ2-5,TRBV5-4,CASSAGDPQGETQYF,TGTGCCAGCAGCGCGGGGGACCCTCAGGGCGAGACCCAGTACTTC
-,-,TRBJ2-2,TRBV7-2,CARSRNRNNTGELFF,TGTGCCAGAAGCCGAAATAGGAATAACACCGGGGAGCTGTTTTTT
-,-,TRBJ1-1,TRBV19,CASSPNGRQTGTEAFF,TGTGCCAGTAGCCCAAACGGTCGACAAACAGGGACTGAAGCTTTCTTT
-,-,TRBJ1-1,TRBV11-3,CASSLDPGTNEAFF,TGTGCCAGCAGCTTAGATCCAGGGACAAACGAAGCTTTCTTT
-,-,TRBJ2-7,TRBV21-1,CASSKEKGRRLYEQYF,TGTGCCAGCAGCAAAGAGAAGGGTAGGAGGCTTTACGAGCAGTACTTC
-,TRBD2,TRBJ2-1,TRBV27,CASSPGLAYYNEQFF,TGTGCCAGCAGTCCGGGACTAGCGTACTACAATGAGCAGTTCTTC
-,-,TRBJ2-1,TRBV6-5,CASSYELGGNEQFF,TGTGCCAGCAGTTACGAACTCGGGGGCAATGAGCAGTTCTTC
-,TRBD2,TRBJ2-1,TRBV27,CASSLSTAGEGLGNEQFF,TGTGCCAGCAGTTTATCGACCGCCGGGGAGGGCCTAGGCAATGAGCAGTTCTTC
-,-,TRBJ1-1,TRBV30,CAWTKTTEAFF,TGTGCCTGGACAAAAACCACTGAAGCTTTCTTT
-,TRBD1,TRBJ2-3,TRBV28,CASSLGREHRGATDTQYF,TGTGCCAGCAGTTTGGGAAGAGAGCACAGGGGGGCCACAGATACGCAGTATTTT
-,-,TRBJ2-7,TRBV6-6,CASSYETPDSYEQYF,TGTGCCAGCAGTTACGAGACACCCGACTCCTACGAGCAGTACTTC
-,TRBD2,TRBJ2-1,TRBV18,CASSPPPSTSGKGNEQFF,TGTGCCAGCTCACCACCTCCTTCGACTAGCGGGAAAGGGAATGAGCAGTTCTTC
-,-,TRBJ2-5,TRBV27,CASSPIGGGIRETQYF,TGTGCCAGCAGCCCTATTGGAGGTGGAATCCGGGAGACCCAGTACTTC
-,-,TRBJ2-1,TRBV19,CATSSGTGQFF,TGTGCCACCAGTTCGGGTACGGGGCAGTTCTTC
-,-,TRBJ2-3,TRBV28,CASSLAGHKTSTDTQYF,TGTGCCAGCAGTTTAGCCGGACACAAGACTAGCACAGATACGCAGTATTTT
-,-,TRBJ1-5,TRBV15,CATSRFTGSNQPQHF,TGTGCCACCAGCAGATTTACAGGAAGCAATCAGCCCCAGCATTTT
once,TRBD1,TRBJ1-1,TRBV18,CASSPSGQARISEAFF,TGTGCCAGCTCACCATCAGGACAGGCGAGAATTTCCGAAGCTTTCTTT
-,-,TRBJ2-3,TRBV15,CATSRVPGEVRADTQYF,TGTGCCACCAGCAGAGTCCCGGGAGAGGTCAGGGCAGATACGCAGTATTTT
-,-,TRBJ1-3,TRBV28,CASRRGVRSGNTIYF,TGTGCCAGCAGGAGGGGGGTCCGCTCTGGAAACACCATATATTTT
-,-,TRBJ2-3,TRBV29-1,CSGGELSTDTQYF,TGCAGCGGGGGAGAGTTGAGCACAGATACGCAGTATTTT
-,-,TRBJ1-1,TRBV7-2,CASSSDGQNTEAFF,TGTGCCAGCAGCTCAGACGGCCAGAACACTGAAGCTTTCTTT
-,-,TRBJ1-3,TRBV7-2,CASSLLAPGSGNTIYF,TGTGCCAGCAGCTTACTGGCCCCCGGTTCTGGAAACACCATATATTTT
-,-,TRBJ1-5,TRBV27,CASSWGPCQPQHF,TGTGCCAGCAGTTGGGGGCCGTGTCAGCCCCAGCATTTT
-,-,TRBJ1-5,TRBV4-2,CASSQEKRDASNQPQHF,TGTGCCAGCAGCCAAGAAAAGCGGGACGCTTCCAATCAGCCCCAGCATTTT
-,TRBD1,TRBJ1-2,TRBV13,CASSLPRGTSYTF,TGTGCCAGCAGCTTACCCAGGGGGACGAGCTACACCTTC
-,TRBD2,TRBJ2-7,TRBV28,CASSLPLAELYEQYF,TGTGCCAGCAGTCTTCCGCTAGCGGAGTTATACGAGCAGTACTTC
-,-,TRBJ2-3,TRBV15,CATSRDRGPEDTQYF,TGTGCCACCAGCAGAGATCGGGGGCCGGAGGATACGCAGTATTTT
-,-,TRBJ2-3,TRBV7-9,CASSLPARDTQYF,TGTGCCAGCAGCTTACCCGCCAGAGATACGCAGTATTTT
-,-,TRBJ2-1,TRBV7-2,CASSPTEPGDEQFF,TGTGCCAGCAGCCCGACCGAGCCTGGGGATGAGCAGTTCTTC
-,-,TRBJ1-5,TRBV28,CASSRPTDNQPQHF,TGTGCCAGCAGCCGCCCTACGGACAATCAGCCCCAGCATTTT
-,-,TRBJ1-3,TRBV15,CATSRDSGGLTGNTIYF,TGTGCCACCAGCAGAGATAGCGGGGGGCTAACTGGAAACACCATATATTTT
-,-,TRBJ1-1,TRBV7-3,CASSPGHSNTEAFF,TGTGCCAGCAGCCCCGGACACTCGAACACTGAAGCTTTCTTT
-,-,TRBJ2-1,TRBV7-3,CASSDDSYNEQFF,TGTGCCAGCAGCGACGACAGCTACAATGAGCAGTTCTTC
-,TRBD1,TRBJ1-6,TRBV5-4,CASSLAPDREDSPLHF,TGTGCCAGCAGCTTGGCCCCTGACAGGGAGGATTCACCCCTCCACTTT